The entry that follows covers one T cell receptor (beta chain) sequence. The CDR3 covers 15 residues. Germline loops: CDR1 SGHRS, CDR2 YFSETQ. The treatment here: randomized to nivolumab then ipilimumab (arm A) or the reverse (arm B). Sorted cells were live CD3+CD8+, lacking CD19 and CD56, from PBMCs. This record comes from a study of sequential checkpoint blockade in melanoma. On the study more broadly: Patients were randomized 1:1 to nivolumab-then-ipilimumab or ipilimumab-then-nivolumab first-line.

The assay was immunoSEQ multiplex PCR, and TCRdb's table has in-frame clones only and misses some. The data contain fewer than 35,000 clones, approximately 86% of them singletons. The chain combines TRBV5-1 with TRBJ2-5; perhaps TRBD2 as D (6 bases). The better agreement between TRBJ2-7 and the DNA end casts doubt on the J call. The source was CD8+ T cells sorted from blood (inferred from file names), collected from a patient given nivolumab and ipilimumab in sequence. The sequence came from a human donor with melanoma. The CDR3: CASSLVASVSYEQYF. The CDR3 bases are TGCGCCAGCAGCTTGGTGGCTAGCGTCTCCTACGAGCAGTACTTC.